The clone carrying this T cell receptor (beta chain) was seen only a few times. PBMCs were sourced from less than 13 ml fresh peripheral blood. This entry comes from a study of T cells in Graves' hyperthyroidism and ophthalmopathy. Regions amplified from RNA transcripts were the TCR beta CDR3 regions. Using the HTBI primer set, a first-round RT-PCR was run on the TCR CDR3. From the multiplex PCR reads, TCRdb called clonotypes with MiXCR, one entry per CDR3 protein. The table records fewer than 900,000 distinct CDR3 sequences, under 20% of them present only once. The source of this sequence is a woman aged 50 to 65 with Graves' hyperthyroidism that later progressed to Graves' ophthalmopathy. Sequencing was done on a sample of blood.

CDR3 nucleotides: TGTGCCAGTACCACTGGGCACACTGAAGCTTTCTTT. Encoded protein: CASTTGHTEAFF. The V and J genes are TRBV19 and TRBJ1-1; no clear D. This CDR3 region has 12 residues. V was trimmed by 7 bases and J by 3 bases, leaving 9 bases between them. The germline CDR1 and CDR2 sequences are LNHDA and SQIVND (reference sequence). Looking up the rest from reference TRBV19 and TRBJ1-1 gives the full variable domain: DGGITQSPKYLFRKEGQNVTLSCEQNLNHDAMYWYRQDPGQGLRLIYYSQIVNDFQKGDIAEGYSVSREKKESFPLTVTSAQKNPTAFYLCASTTGHTEAFFGQGTRLTVV.